The entry below describes one TCR beta chain. As yet, its antigen is unknown. V lost 5 bases and J lost 0; bases outside the gene matches: 8. The CDR3 length is 16 residues. Germline lookup yields CDR1 SGHRS and CDR2 YFSETQ. The data derive from a study of cytotoxic CD8 clonotypes in ibrutinib-treated CLL. Overall study context: Sample averages reached 260,000 or so productive templates and tens of thousands of productive rearrangements.

Study outcomes and limitations: Sustained-remission and progressing patients were not sampled at matched times. Public clonotypes were rare and shrank or held steady on treatment.

The method was immunoSEQ multiplex PCR; TCRdb's version includes in-frame clones alone and lacks a portion of them. The table includes roughly 300,000 clones, approximately 79% detected once. This chain links TRBV5-1 with TRBJ1-1; 9 bases map to TRBD1. This material consisted of PBMCs, taken at disease progression, from a patient treated with ibrutinib. This TCR was recovered from a human donor with chronic lymphocytic leukemia. The CDR3 reads CASRTEGQGLNTEAFF. In DNA form, the CDR3 reads TGCGCCAGCAGAACCGAAGGACAGGGGCTGAACACTGAAGCTTTCTTT.